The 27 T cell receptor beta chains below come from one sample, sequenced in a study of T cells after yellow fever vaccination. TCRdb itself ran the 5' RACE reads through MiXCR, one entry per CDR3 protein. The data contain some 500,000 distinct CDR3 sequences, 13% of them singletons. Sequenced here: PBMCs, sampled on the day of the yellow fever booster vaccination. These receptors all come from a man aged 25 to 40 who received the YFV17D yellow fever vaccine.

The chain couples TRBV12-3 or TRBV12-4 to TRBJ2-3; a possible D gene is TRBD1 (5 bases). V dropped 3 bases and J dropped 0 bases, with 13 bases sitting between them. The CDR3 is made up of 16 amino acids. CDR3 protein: CASSFATDKSTDTQYF. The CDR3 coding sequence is TGTGCCAGCAGTTTCGCGACAGACAAAAGCACAGATACGCAGTATTTT.

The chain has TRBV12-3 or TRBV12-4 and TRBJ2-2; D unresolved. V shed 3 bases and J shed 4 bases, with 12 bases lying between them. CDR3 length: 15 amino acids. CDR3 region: CASSFRQELTGELFF. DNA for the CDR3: TGTGCCAGCAGTTTCCGGCAGGAGCTCACCGGGGAGCTGTTTTTT.

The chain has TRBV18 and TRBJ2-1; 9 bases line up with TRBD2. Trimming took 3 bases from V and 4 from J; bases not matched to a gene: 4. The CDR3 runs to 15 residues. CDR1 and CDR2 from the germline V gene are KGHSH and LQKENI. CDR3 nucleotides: TGTGCCAGCTCACCCGGGACTAGCCGATACAATGAGCAGTTCTTC. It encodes CASSPGTSRYNEQFF.

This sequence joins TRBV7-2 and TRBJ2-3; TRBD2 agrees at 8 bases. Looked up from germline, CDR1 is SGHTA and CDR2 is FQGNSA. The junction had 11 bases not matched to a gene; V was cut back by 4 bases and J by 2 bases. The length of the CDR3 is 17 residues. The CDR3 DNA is TGTGCCAGCAGCTCAACTAGCGGCACCTTCGACACAGATACGCAGTATTTT. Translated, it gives CASSSTSGTFDTDTQYF.

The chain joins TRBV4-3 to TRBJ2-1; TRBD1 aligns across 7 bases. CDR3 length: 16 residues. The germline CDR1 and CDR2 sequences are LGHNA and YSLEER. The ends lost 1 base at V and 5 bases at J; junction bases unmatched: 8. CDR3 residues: CASSQALGQRDNEQFF. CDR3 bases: TGCGCCAGCAGCCAAGCGTTGGGACAGCGAGACAATGAGCAGTTCTTC.

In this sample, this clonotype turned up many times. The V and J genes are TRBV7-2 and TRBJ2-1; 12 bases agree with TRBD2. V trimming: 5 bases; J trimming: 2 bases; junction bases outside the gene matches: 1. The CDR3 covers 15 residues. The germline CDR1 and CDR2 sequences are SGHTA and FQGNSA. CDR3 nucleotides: TGTGCCAGCAGCAGACTAGCGGGAGCCTACAATGAGCAGTTCTTC. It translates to CASSRLAGAYNEQFF. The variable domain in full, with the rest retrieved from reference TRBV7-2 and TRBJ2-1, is GAGVSQSPSNKVTEKGKDVELRCDPISGHTALYWYRQSLGQGLEFLIYFQGNSAPDKSGLPSDRFSAERTGGSVSTLTIQRTQQEDSAVYLCASSRLAGAYNEQFFGPGTRLTVL.

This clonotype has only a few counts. The CDR3 sequence: CASTWTSGRTDEQFF. The CDR3 nucleotides are TGTGCCAGTACCTGGACTAGCGGGAGAACCGATGAGCAGTTCTTC. V usage is TRBV19 and J usage is TRBJ2-1; 13 bases line up with TRBD2. There are 15 residues in the CDR3. Losses at the gene ends were 7 bases for V and 8 bases for J; bases not matched to a gene: 8. Germline V gives CDR1 LNHDA, CDR2 SQIVND (reference sequence). Looking up the rest from reference TRBV19 and TRBJ2-1 gives the full variable domain: DGGITQSPKYLFRKEGQNVTLSCEQNLNHDAMYWYRQDPGQGLRLIYYSQIVNDFQKGDIAEGYSVSREKKESFPLTVTSAQKNPTAFYLCASTWTSGRTDEQFFGPGTRLTVL.

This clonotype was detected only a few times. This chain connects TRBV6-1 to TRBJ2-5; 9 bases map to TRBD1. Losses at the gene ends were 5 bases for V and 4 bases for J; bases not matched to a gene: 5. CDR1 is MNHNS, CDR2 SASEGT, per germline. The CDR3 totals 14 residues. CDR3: CASSPGQGTETQYF. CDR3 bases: TGTGCCAGCAGTCCGGGACAGGGTACAGAGACCCAGTACTTC.

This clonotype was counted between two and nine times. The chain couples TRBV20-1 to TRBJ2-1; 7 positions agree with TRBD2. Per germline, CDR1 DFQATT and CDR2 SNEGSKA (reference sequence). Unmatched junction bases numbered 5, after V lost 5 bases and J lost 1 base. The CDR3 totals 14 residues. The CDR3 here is CSALQRDSYNEQFF. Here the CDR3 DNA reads TGCAGTGCTCTTCAGCGGGATTCCTACAATGAGCAGTTCTTC.

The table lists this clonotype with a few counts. The CDR3 nucleotides are TGTGCCTGGAGTGTGCAGGACAGGGCGAGTGAAAAACTGTTTTTT. It yields the protein CAWSVQDRASEKLFF. The chain uses TRBV30 and TRBJ1-4; 8 positions agree with TRBD1. Germline CDR1 reads GTSNPN; CDR2 reads SVGIG (reference sequence). With V trimmed by 0 bases and J by 7 bases, 7 bases remained unmatched. This CDR3 has 15 amino acids.

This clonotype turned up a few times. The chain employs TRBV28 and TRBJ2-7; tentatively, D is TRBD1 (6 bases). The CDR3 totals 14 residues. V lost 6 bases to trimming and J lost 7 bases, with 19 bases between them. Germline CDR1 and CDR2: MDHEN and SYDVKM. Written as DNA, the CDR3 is TGTGCCAGCAGCTCAGGGCAGGGGACGGATGAGCAGTACTTC. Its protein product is CASSSGQGTDEQYF. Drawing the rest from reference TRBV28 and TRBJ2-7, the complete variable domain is DVKVTQSSRYLVKRTGEKVFLECVQDMDHENMFWYRQDPGLGLRLIYFSYDVKMKEKGDIPEGYSVSREKKERFSLILESASTNQTSMYLCASSSGQGTDEQYFGPGTRLTVT.

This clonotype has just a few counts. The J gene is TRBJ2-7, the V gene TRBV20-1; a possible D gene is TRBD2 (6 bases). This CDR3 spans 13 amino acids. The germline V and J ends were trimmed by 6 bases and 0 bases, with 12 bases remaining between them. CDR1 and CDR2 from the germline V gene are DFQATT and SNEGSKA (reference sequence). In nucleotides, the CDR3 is TGCAGTGCCGGGGGAGGAAACTCCTACGAGCAGTACTTC. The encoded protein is CSAGGGNSYEQYF.

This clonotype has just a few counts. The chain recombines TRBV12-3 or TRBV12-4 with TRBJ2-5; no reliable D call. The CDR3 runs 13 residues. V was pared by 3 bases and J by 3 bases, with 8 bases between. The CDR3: CASSFRYEETQYF. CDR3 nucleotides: TGTGCCAGCAGTTTCCGGTACGAAGAGACCCAGTACTTC.

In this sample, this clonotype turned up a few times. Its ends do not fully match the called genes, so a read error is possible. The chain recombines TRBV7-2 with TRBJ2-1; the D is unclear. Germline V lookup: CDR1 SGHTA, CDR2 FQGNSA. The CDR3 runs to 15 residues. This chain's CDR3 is CASTLLTGLYNEQFF. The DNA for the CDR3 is TGTGCCAGCACCTTACTCACCGGATTATACAATGAGCAGTTCTTC.

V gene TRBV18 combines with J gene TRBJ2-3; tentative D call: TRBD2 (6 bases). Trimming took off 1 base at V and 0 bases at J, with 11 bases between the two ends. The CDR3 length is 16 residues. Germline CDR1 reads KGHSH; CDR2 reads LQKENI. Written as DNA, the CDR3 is TGTGCCAGCTCACCACGGGTAGGGACTAGCACAGATACGCAGTATTTT. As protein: CASSPRVGTSTDTQYF.

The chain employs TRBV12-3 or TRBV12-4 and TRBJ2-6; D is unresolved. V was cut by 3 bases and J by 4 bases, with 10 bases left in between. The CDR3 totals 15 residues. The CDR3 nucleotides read TGTGCCAGCAGTTTGTGGGGTCTGGGGGCCAACGTCCTGACTTTC. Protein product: CASSLWGLGANVLTF.

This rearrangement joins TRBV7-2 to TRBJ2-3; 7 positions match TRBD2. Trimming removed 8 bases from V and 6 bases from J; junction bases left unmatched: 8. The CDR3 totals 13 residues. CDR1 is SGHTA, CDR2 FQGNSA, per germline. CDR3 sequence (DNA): TGTGCCAGCTCCGGGACTATTACGGATACGCAGTATTTT. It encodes CASSGTITDTQYF. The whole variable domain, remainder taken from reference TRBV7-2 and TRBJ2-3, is GAGVSQSPSNKVTEKGKDVELRCDPISGHTALYWYRQSLGQGLEFLIYFQGNSAPDKSGLPSDRFSAERTGGSVSTLTIQRTQQEDSAVYLCASSGTITDTQYFGPGTRLTVL.

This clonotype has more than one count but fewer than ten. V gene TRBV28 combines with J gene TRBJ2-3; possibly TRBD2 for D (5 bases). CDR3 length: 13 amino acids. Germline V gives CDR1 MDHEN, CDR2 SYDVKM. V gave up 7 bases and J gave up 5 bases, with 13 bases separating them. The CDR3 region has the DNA TGTGCCAGCAAATCTAGCCAACAAGATACGCAGTATTTT. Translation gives CASKSSQQDTQYF.

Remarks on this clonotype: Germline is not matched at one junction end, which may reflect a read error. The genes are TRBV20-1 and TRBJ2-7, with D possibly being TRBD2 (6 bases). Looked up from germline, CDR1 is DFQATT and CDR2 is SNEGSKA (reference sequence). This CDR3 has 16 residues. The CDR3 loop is CCAQSRDSSNSYEQYF. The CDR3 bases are TGCTGTGCTCAGTCCCGGGACTCAAGTAACTCCTACGAGCAGTACTTC.

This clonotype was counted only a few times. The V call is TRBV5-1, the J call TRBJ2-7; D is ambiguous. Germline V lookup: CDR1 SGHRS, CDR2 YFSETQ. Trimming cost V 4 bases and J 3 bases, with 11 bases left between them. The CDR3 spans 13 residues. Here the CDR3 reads CASSLLPRYEQYF. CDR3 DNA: TGCGCCAGCAGCCTTCTTCCACGCTACGAGCAGTACTTC.

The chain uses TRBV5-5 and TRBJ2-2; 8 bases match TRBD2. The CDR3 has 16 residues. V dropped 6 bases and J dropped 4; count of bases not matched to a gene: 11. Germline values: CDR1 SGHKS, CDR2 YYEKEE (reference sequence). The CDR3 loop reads CASTLTARGGTGELFF. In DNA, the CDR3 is TGTGCCAGCACCCTCACGGCTCGGGGGGGCACCGGGGAGCTGTTTTTT. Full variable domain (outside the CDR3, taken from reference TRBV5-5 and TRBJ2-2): DAGVTQSPTHLIKTRGQQVTLRCSPISGHKSVSWYQQVLGQGPQFIFQYYEKEERGRGNFPDRFSARQFPNYSSELNVNALLLGDSALYLCASTLTARGGTGELFFGEGSRLTVL.

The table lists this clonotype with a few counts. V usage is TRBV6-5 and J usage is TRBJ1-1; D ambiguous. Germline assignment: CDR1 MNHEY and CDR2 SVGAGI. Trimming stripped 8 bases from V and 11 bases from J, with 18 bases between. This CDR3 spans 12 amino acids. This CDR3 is CASVDSTDRAFF. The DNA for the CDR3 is TGTGCCAGCGTTGATTCCACTGACCGGGCTTTCTTT.

The DNA of the CDR3 is TGTGCCAGCACGGACATCAACTACAATGAGCAGTTCTTC. It specifies CASTDINYNEQFF. The rearrangement links TRBV6-1 to TRBJ2-1; the D gene is possibly TRBD1 (5 bases). The V end lost 7 bases, the J end lost 3 bases, and 10 bases lay between the germline ends. There are 13 residues in the CDR3. CDR1 is MNHNS and CDR2 is SASEGT in the germline V gene.

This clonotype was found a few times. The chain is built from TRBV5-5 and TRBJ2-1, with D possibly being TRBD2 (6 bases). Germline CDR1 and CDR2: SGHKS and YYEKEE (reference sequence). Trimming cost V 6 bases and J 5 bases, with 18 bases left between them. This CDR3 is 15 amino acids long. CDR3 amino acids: CASTSDAGRHNEQFF. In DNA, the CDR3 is TGTGCCAGCACCTCCGACGCCGGGAGACACAATGAGCAGTTCTTC.

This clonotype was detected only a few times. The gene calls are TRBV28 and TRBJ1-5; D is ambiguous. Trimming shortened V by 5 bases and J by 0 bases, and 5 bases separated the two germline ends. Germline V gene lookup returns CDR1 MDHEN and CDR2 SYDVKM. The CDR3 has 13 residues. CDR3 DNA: TGTGCCAGCAGTAGGACTAGCAATCAGCCCCAGCATTTT. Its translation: CASSRTSNQPQHF. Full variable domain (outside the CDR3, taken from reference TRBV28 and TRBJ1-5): DVKVTQSSRYLVKRTGEKVFLECVQDMDHENMFWYRQDPGLGLRLIYFSYDVKMKEKGDIPEGYSVSREKKERFSLILESASTNQTSMYLCASSRTSNQPQHFGDGTRLSIL.

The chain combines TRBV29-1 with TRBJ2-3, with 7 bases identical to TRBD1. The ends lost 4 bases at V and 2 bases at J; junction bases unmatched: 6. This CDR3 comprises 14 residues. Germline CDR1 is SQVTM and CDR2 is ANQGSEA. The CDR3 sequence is CSVGVGTVTDTQYF. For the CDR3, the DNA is TGCAGCGTTGGGGTGGGGACAGTCACAGATACGCAGTATTTT.

In nucleotides, the CDR3 is TGCGCCAGCAGTGATTTGGATAACGCAGATACGCAGTATTTT. Its protein is CASSDLDNADTQYF. The chain couples TRBV10-2 to TRBJ2-3, with D uncertain. The V and J ends lost 3 bases and 4 bases respectively, with 11 bases between them. CDR3 length: 14 amino acids. Germline CDR1 is WSHSY and CDR2 is SAAADI.